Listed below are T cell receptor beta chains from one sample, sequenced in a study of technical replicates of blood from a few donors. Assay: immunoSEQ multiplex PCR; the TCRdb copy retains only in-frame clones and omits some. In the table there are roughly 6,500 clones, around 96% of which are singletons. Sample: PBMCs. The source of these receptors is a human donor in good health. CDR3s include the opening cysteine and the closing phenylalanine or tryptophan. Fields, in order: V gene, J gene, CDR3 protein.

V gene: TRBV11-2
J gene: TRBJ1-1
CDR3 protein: CASSLLGGRRNTEAFF

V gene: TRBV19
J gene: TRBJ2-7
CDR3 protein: CASSLNPGSYGSYEQYF

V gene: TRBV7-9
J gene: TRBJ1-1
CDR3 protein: CASSLWQNTEAFF

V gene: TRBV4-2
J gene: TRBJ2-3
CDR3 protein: CASSQDLAGGTDTQYF

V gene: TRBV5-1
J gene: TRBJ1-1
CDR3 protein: CASSPGQAARRTEAFF

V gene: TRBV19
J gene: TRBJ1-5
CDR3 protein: CASSVLQGVSNQPQHF

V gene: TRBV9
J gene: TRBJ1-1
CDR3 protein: CASSQRGGNEAFF

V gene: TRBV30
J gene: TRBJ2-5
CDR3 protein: CAWSRGGSGETQYF

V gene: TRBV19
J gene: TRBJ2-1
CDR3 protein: CASSLTSWNEQFF

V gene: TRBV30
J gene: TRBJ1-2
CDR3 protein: CACPRTANYGYTF

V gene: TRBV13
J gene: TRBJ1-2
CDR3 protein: CASSLGGQGHYGYTF

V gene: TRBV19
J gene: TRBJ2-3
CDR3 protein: CASSIRQGSGTDTQYF

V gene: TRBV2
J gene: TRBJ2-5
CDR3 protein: CASSDRVNGETQYF

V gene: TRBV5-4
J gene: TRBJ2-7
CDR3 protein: CASSFYSGRAGAYEQYF

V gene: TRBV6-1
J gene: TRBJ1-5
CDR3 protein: CASKEDGVYQPQHF

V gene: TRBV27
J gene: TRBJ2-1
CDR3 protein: CASSPLAGGGNEQFF

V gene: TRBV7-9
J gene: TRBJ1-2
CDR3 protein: CASSLPGGWGYTF

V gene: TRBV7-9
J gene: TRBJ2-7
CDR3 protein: CASSRDYGEQYF

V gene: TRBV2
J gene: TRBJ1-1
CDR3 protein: CASSESGGRNTEAFF

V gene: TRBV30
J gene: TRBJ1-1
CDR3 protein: CAWSVGGGGTEAFF

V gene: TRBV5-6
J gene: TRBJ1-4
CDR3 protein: CASSVGPRRGKLFF

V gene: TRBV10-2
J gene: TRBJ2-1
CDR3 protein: CASSESEGGGNEQFF

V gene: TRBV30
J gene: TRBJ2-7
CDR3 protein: CAWSVRSFGGEQYF

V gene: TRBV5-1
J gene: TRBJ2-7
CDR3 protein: CASNLDWGGTAHEQYF

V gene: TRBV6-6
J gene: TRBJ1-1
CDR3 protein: CASRLKQGMNTEAFF

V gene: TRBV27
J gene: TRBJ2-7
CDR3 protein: CASSLLWTSGSHGEQYF

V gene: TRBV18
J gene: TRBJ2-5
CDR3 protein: CASSPGPQSGETQYF

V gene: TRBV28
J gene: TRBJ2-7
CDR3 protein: CASSFSQGLGGLAEYEQYF

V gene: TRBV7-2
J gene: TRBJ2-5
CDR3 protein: CASSLNFQETQYF

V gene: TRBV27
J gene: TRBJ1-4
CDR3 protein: CASSHGAARSTNEKLFF

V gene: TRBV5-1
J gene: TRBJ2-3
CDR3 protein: CASSVPVDLDTQYF

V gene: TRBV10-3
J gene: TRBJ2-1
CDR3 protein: CAISESGTSGRKSYNEQFF

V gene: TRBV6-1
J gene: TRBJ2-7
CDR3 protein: CASSSGGNEQYF

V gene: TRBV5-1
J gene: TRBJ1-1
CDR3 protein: CASSFSGGNTEAFF

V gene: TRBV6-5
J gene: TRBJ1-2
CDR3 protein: CASSVTGAAGYTF

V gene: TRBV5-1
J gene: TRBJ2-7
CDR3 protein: CASSFGTASYEQYF

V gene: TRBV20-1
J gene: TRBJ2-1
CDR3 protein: CTLQDYNEQFF

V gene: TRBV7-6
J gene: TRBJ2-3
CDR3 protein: CASSSGLAAHTDTQYF

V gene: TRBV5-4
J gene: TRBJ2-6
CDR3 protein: CASSSDSSGANVLTF

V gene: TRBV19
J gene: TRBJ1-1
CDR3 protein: CASSSGWQGNTEAFF

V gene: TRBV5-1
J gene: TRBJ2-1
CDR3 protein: CASSLFAGGGNEQFF

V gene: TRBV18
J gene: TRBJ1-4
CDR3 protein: CASSPGQANEKLFF

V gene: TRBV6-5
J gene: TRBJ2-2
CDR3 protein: CASSYIRGGTGELFF

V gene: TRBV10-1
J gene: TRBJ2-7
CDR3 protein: CASSDHRSSYEQYF

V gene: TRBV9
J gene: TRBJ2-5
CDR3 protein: CASSVGTSGSRYETQYF

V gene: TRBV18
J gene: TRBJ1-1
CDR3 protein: CASSLGTGRDTEAFF

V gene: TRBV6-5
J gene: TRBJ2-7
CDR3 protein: CASSYGGGNFGSEQYF

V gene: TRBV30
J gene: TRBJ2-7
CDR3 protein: CAWSGGLRRFLSVSHEQYF

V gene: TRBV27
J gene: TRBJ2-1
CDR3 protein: CASSLYVASGVDNEQFF

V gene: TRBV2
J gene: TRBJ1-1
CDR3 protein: CASSATGTGVTEAFF

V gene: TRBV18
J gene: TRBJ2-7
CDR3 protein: CASSPVVGTGYYEQYF

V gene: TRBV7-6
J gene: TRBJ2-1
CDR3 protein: CASSALLAGGYNEQFF

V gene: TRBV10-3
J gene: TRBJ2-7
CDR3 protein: CAISEDQGHEQYF

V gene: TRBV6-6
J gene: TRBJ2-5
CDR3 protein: CASSSNRETQYF